This T cell receptor beta chain derives from a study of blood T cell repertoires in COVID-19 (dated by TCRdb to the early 2020s). Regarding the study in general: Samples from collaborators originated in the United States, Italy and Spain and spanned both the acute and convalescent phases of COVID-19. The dataset comprised deeply sampled blood TCRbeta repertoires from subjects exposed to, actively infected with, or recovered from COVID-19. The material from the prospective study consisted of cDNA or gDNA derived from T cells, B-cell-depleted T cells, or PBMCs. Where available, HLA class I and class II types were obtained from metadata supplied by the sample provider rather than from assay-based typing. The samples were drawn from two sources: the first 160 participants of the ongoing ImmuneRACE study, and over 950 subjects contributed by 6 global collaborators. The sample metadata nearly always contained a de-identified subject ID, COVID-19 status, age in years and sex. The repertoires were made available in a free public database intended to serve as a resource for research on the immune response to SARS-CoV-2. Here is what the overall study found, with its caveats: The quantity of clinical and demographic metadata differed by source and by participant and was supplied without curation.

TCRbeta CDR3 regions were amplified from genomic DNA by means of the immunoSEQ Assay, a bias-controlled multiplex PCR. The source study handled its data this way. The number of nucleated cells in each sample was estimated by amplification of reference gene primers within the assay. To quantify the absolute abundance of each unique TCRbeta CDR3 rearrangement, sequence reads were collapsed and filtered. For each sample, productive Simpson clonality was calculated as the square root of Simpson's diversity index over productive rearrangements. Sourced from immuneACCESS, this table was stored by TCRdb with only in-frame sequences that have V and J called. A share of the clones is absent; for the studies checked, an unresolved V gene accounts for under half, and the remainder has no known explanation. The DNA was the basis for D and trimming; V, J and clone size are from that table. Within this sample are 110,000 to 150,000 clones, with 85% of them counted one time only. The ten largest account for around 2.9% of the sample.

With regard to this clone: Its target antigen remains unknown. Base qualities are not recorded, but no much larger clone differs from it by a single base.

Whole blood was collected in K2EDTA tubes by collaborating institutions according to the institutions' own protocols. For TCRbeta analysis, collaborators shipped samples in one of three forms: frozen whole blood, isolated PBMCs, or DNA extracted from either of those sample types. The sequencing input was peripheral blood. This TCR was sampled from a man between 45 and 60 years old with acute or convalescent COVID-19.

CDR3 reads: CASSSTGGVMIAFF. The nucleotides are TGTGCCAGCAGCAGCACAGGGGGTGTAATGATAGCTTTCTTT. Recombination joined TRBV5-4 with TRBJ1-1, with 8 middle bases fitting TRBD1. Via the germline V gene (reference sequence), CDR1 is SGHNT and CDR2 YYREEE. From the cysteine through the phenylalanine, the CDR3 covers 14 amino acids. Only the CDR3 region is kept as DNA, spanning 42 bases read in frame from base 1. Compared with germline, V lacks 4 bases and J lacks 10 bases; bases without a gene match: 12.